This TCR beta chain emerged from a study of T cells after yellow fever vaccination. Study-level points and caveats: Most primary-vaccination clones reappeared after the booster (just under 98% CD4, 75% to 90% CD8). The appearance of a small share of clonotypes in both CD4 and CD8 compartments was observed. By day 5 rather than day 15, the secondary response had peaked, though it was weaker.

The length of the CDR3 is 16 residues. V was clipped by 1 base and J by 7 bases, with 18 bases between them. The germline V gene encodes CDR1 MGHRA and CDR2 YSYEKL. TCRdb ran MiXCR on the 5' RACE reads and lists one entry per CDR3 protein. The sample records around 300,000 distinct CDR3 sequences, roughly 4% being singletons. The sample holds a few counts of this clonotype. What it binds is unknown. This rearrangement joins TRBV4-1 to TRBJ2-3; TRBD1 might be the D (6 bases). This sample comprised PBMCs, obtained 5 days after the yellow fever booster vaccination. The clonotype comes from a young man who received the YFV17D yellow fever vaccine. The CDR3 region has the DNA TGCGCCAGCAGCCAAGCGGTGGGGGCCGGGCGAAATACGCAGTATTTT. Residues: CASSQAVGAGRNTQYF.